What follows are 31 T cell receptor beta chains derived from one specimen sequenced in a study of beta chain features in type 1 diabetes. Points from the study as a whole: Moderate yet significant TCRB CDR3 shortening was seen in Type 1 diabetes patients in all four CD4+ subsets.

Expressed TCRB transcripts were sequenced because the entire RNA isolate underwent reverse transcription. Sequencing was performed with immunoSEQ multiplex PCR; in TCRdb, only in-frame clones are kept and a portion is missing. The sample comprises almost 350,000 clones, around 9.3% of which are singletons, and 1% rests with the top ten. These TCRs are of unknown antigen specificity. The source material was central memory CD4+ T cells from blood. Receptor source: a young man with type 1 diabetes.

This chain connects TRBV6-6 to TRBJ2-5; no definite D call. The germline CDR1 and CDR2 sequences are MNHNY and SVGAGI (reference sequence). Trimming took off 4 bases at V and 3 bases at J, with 3 bases between the two ends. The CDR3 runs to 11 residues. The DNA of the CDR3 is TGTGCCAGCAGTTCCGAAGAGACCCAGTACTTC. Protein product: CASSSEETQYF.

V usage is TRBV7-2 and J usage is TRBJ2-1, with TRBD2 as a possible D gene (6 bases). V lost 3 bases, J lost 6 bases, and 15 bases lay in between. The CDR3 runs to 15 residues. Germline-derived CDR1 and CDR2 are SGHTA and FQGNSA. The chain's CDR3 is CASSFRLARSNEQFF. Here the CDR3 DNA reads TGTGCCAGCAGCTTTAGGCTAGCGCGTAGCAATGAGCAGTTCTTC.

This sequence joins TRBV7-9 and TRBJ1-2; 8 bases are a match to TRBD1. Germline V CDR1 and CDR2: SEHNR, FQNEAQ (reference sequence). The CDR3 runs to 14 residues. J was trimmed by 6 bases and V by 8 bases; bases with no gene match: 11. The DNA for the CDR3 is TGTGCCAGCTCTCGGACAGGGCTCCCAGATGGCTACACCTTC. Amino acids: CASSRTGLPDGYTF.

V usage is TRBV7-2 and J usage is TRBJ1-1, with 7 bases lining up with TRBD1. The V and J ends lost 3 bases and 1 base, in that order; junction bases with no gene match: 8. Germline V gives CDR1 SGHTA, CDR2 FQGNSA. The CDR3 covers 16 residues. CDR3 amino acids: CASSLDRSGANTEAFF. In DNA form, the CDR3 reads TGTGCCAGCAGCTTGGACAGGTCCGGCGCGAACACTGAAGCTTTCTTT.

This clone came up many times. V is TRBV29-1 and J is TRBJ2-5; D is unclear. Germline V gives CDR1 SQVTM, CDR2 ANQGSEA. Trimming shortened V by 0 bases and J by 5 bases, and 10 bases separated the two germline ends. The CDR3 is 13 amino acids. The CDR3 reads CSVEDRARETQYF. The CDR3 DNA is TGCAGCGTTGAAGATAGGGCGCGGGAGACCCAGTACTTC.

Notes on this clone: The germline gene is not matched at one end of the junction; a read error may be the cause. The chain joins TRBV7-2 to TRBJ2-2; D is perhaps TRBD2 (5 bases). The CDR3 is made up of 12 amino acids. Germline values: CDR1 SGHTA, CDR2 FQGNSA. The DNA for the CDR3 is TGTGCCAGCAGCTTACACACCGGGAAGCTGTTTTTT. Its protein is CASSLHTGKLFF.

The chain couples TRBV9 to TRBJ1-1; D is possibly TRBD1 (5 bases). Germline CDR1 and CDR2: SGDLS and YYNGEE. V was clipped by 2 bases and J by 5 bases, with 13 bases between them. The CDR3 totals 14 residues. The CDR3 DNA reads TGTGCCAGCAGCGTGCTAGGGGATCCTACTGAAGCTTTCTTT. Translating gives CASSVLGDPTEAFF.

In this sample, this clone turned up a few times. CDR3 residues: CASSMSGSVTQYF. Written as DNA, the CDR3 is TGTGCCAGTAGTATGTCCGGGAGTGTAACGCAGTATTTT. The chain is built from TRBV19 and TRBJ2-3; weak D call: TRBD2 (6 bases). The CDR3 sequence is 13 residues long. V lost 3 bases to trimming and J lost 9 bases, with 13 bases between them. Germline V gene sequence: CDR1 LNHDA, CDR2 SQIVND (reference sequence).

The chain carries TRBV19 and TRBJ2-7, with no clear D. The CDR3 is 13 amino acids. Germline V gene lookup returns CDR1 LNHDA and CDR2 SQIVND (reference sequence). Deletions cut 5 bases from V and 4 bases from J, with 12 bases between. CDR3 sequence: CASSRTPEYEQYF. CDR3 nucleotides: TGTGCCAGTAGTCGGACGCCTGAATACGAGCAGTACTTC.

The chain employs TRBV27 and TRBJ1-2; D might be TRBD1 (6 bases). The germline V gene encodes CDR1 MNHEY and CDR2 SMNVEV (reference sequence). CDR3 length: 22 residues. V lost 5 bases, J lost 1 base, and 35 bases lay in between. The CDR3: CASSQTPAGFWTDLSNNYGYTF. CDR3 DNA: TGTGCCAGCAGTCAAACCCCCGCGGGATTTTGGACAGACTTATCCAATAACTATGGCTACACCTTC.

This clone was recorded a few times. The chain uses TRBV6-5 and TRBJ2-5, with D unclear. Germline V CDR1 and CDR2: MNHEY, SVGAGI. V shed 4 bases and J shed 5 bases, with 11 bases lying between them. CDR3 length: 13 amino acids. The CDR3 sequence: CASSLPQAETQYF. As DNA, the CDR3 is TGTGCCAGCAGTTTACCCCAGGCGGAGACCCAGTACTTC.

V and J are TRBV5-4 and TRBJ2-3; D possibly corresponds to TRBD1 (6 bases). The germline CDR1 and CDR2 sequences are SGHNT and YYREEE (reference sequence). The CDR3 has 16 residues. Trimming took 4 bases from V and 2 from J, leaving 17 bases between them. The DNA for the CDR3 is TGTGCCAGCAGCCTCAGAGTTGGGGGCCACACAGATACGCAGTATTTT. Translated, it gives CASSLRVGGHTDTQYF.

A few counts support this clone. The chain links TRBV7-2 to TRBJ2-5; unclear D gene. The ends were cut back, 5 bases at V and 4 bases at J, with 11 bases in the middle. The CDR3 totals 13 residues. CDR1 is SGHTA and CDR2 is FQGNSA in the germline V gene. The CDR3, as DNA: TGTGCCAGCAGCCAAAAGGGTACAGAGACCCAGTACTTC. Translation: CASSQKGTETQYF.

Many counts were recorded for this clone. This rearrangement joins TRBV7-9 to TRBJ1-6, with D perhaps TRBD1 (6 bases). V shed 3 bases and J shed 9 bases, with 15 bases lying between them. The CDR3 is 15 residues long. Looked up from germline, CDR1 is SEHNR and CDR2 is FQNEAQ (reference sequence). CDR3 in amino acids: CASSFGRGASSPLHF. CDR3 nucleotide sequence: TGTGCCAGCAGCTTTGGACGGGGGGCGTCTTCACCCCTCCACTTT.

There are many counts of this clone. CDR3 residues: CASGGQAGGSEQYF. The CDR3 nucleotides read TGTGCCAGCGGAGGGCAGGCCGGTGGTAGCGAGCAGTACTTC. The rearrangement joins TRBV13 to TRBJ2-7; a possible D gene is TRBD2 (6 bases). There are 14 residues in the CDR3. V gave up 8 bases and J gave up 6 bases, with 20 bases separating them. Germline V lookup: CDR1 PRHDT, CDR2 FYEKMQ (reference sequence).

The V gene is TRBV2, the J gene TRBJ2-5; D unresolved. Germline CDR1 reads SNHLY; CDR2 reads FYNNEI. Deletions cut 5 bases from V and 3 bases from J, with 10 bases between. The length of the CDR3 is 13 residues. The CDR3 DNA reads as TGTGCCAGCAGTAATGCATACAAAGAGACCCAGTACTTC. This translates into CASSNAYKETQYF.

J is TRBJ2-5 and V is TRBV18; D unresolved. Trimming removed 4 bases at V and 0 bases at J, with 12 bases between. Germline values: CDR1 KGHSH, CDR2 LQKENI. The CDR3 has 15 residues. CDR3 in DNA: TGTGCCAGCTCACGTGCCAGGCAGGACCAAGAGACCCAGTACTTC. Translating gives CASSRARQDQETQYF.

The rearrangement uses TRBV6-6 and TRBJ2-3; tentatively, D is TRBD1 (6 bases). Trimming shortened V by 6 bases and J by 5 bases, and 18 bases separated the two germline ends. Germline V CDR1 and CDR2: MNHNY, SVGAGI (reference sequence). CDR3 length equals 15 residues. The CDR3 sequence: CASSPNGGSGDTQYF. The CDR3 DNA reads TGTGCCAGCAGCCCTAATGGGGGCAGCGGAGATACGCAGTATTTT.

A few counts support this clone. The chain links TRBV7-9 to TRBJ2-6; 8 nucleotides agree with TRBD1. Per germline, CDR1 SEHNR and CDR2 FQNEAQ (reference sequence). This CDR3 spans 14 amino acids. The J segment lost 9 bases and the V segment lost 6 bases, leaving 7 bases of the junction unmatched. Written as DNA, the CDR3 is TGTGCCAGCAGGCGGGGACAGGTGGACAACGTCCTGACTTTC. Its translation is CASRRGQVDNVLTF.

V is TRBV6-4 and J is TRBJ2-6, with a tentative D call TRBD2 (5 bases). V was pared by 0 bases and J by 0 bases, with 21 bases between. The CDR3 contains 21 residues. The germline CDR1 and CDR2 sequences are MRHNA and SNTAGT. The CDR3 sequence: CASSDSYWTDSTSSGANVLTF. The CDR3 DNA is TGTGCCAGCAGTGACTCGTATTGGACGGATTCCACTAGCTCTGGGGCCAACGTCCTGACTTTC.

V and J are TRBV7-9 and TRBJ2-2; D tentatively fits TRBD1 or TRBD2 (5 bases each). Germline-derived CDR1 and CDR2 are SEHNR and FQNEAQ (reference sequence). The CDR3 totals 15 residues. V was pared by 5 bases and J by 2 bases, with 12 bases between. The CDR3 here is CASSPGTGNTGELFF. The DNA of the CDR3 is TGTGCCAGCAGCCCTGGGACGGGAAACACCGGGGAGCTGTTTTTT.

V and J are TRBV7-2 and TRBJ2-3, with 13 bases lining up with TRBD2. The CDR3 length is 17 residues. V shed 6 bases and J 0 bases; nucleotides not matched to a gene: 6. Germline CDR1 SGHTA, CDR2 FQGNSA. CDR3 sequence reads: CASSRTSGGTSTDTQYF. In DNA form, the CDR3 reads TGTGCCAGCAGTCGGACTAGCGGGGGTACTAGCACAGATACGCAGTATTTT.

The chain employs TRBV30 and TRBJ1-4, with D possibly being TRBD1 (6 bases). The CDR3 runs to 15 residues. CDR1 and CDR2 (germline): GTSNPN, SVGIG (reference sequence). Trimming stripped 3 bases from V and 6 bases from J, with 17 bases between. The CDR3, as DNA: TGTGCCTGGAGCCCAAGGGACATTGGGGATGAAAAACTGTTTTTT. It yields the protein CAWSPRDIGDEKLFF.

The chain couples TRBV20-1 to TRBJ1-1, with no clear D. Germline V gene data show CDR1 as DFQATT and CDR2 as SNEGSKA (reference sequence). CDR3 length: 11 amino acids. V lost 3 bases, J lost 6 bases, and 8 bases lay in between. The CDR3 is CSARRVAEAFF. The CDR3 nucleotides are TGCAGTGCTAGGAGGGTGGCTGAAGCTTTCTTT.

The CDR3: CASSYSGLKADTQYF. In DNA, the CDR3 is TGTGCCAGCAGTTACTCAGGACTAAAAGCGGATACGCAGTATTTT. The gene calls are TRBV6-5 and TRBJ2-3; TRBD2 is a possible D gene (6 bases). The CDR3 runs 15 residues. The V gene lost 0 bases and the J gene lost 6 bases, with 13 bases spanning the gap. Germline V gene lookup returns CDR1 MNHEY and CDR2 SVGAGI.

The chain combines TRBV19 with TRBJ2-3, with D perhaps matching TRBD2 (5 bases). Germline V gene data show CDR1 as LNHDA and CDR2 as SQIVND (reference sequence). V was trimmed by 5 bases and J by 6 bases, leaving 9 bases between them. The CDR3 is 12 amino acids. The chain's CDR3 is CASSPRDDTQYF. CDR3 nucleotide sequence: TGTGCCAGTAGTCCCCGGGATGATACGCAGTATTTT.

The CDR3 loop reads CASSIRGGPPYEQYF. The CDR3 nucleotides are TGTGCCAGTAGTATACGCGGGGGCCCCCCCTACGAGCAGTACTTC. The chain is built from TRBV19 and TRBJ2-7; a possible D gene is TRBD2 (7 bases). Trimming stripped 2 bases from V and 2 bases from J, with 13 bases between. The germline V gene encodes CDR1 LNHDA and CDR2 SQIVND (reference sequence). CDR3 length: 15 residues.

The chain couples TRBV7-9 to TRBJ2-7; 7 positions agree with TRBD1. The J segment lost 5 bases and the V segment lost 5 bases, leaving 9 bases of the junction unmatched. The CDR3 totals 14 residues. Germline CDR1 is SEHNR and CDR2 is FQNEAQ (reference sequence). CDR3: CASSRTGVGDEQYF. CDR3 nucleotide sequence: TGTGCCAGCAGCCGTACAGGGGTTGGAGACGAGCAGTACTTC.

This clone was observed a handful of times. The chain is built from TRBV7-8 and TRBJ2-5; D gene unclear. The ends were cut back, 1 base at V and 1 base at J, with 10 bases in the middle. Germline CDR1 is SGHVS and CDR2 is FQNEAQ. This CDR3 has 15 amino acids. The CDR3 is CASSLGLLGQETQYF. The CDR3 DNA reads TGTGCCAGCAGCTTAGGCCTGCTAGGCCAAGAGACCCAGTACTTC.

This clone was detected a few times. The chain has TRBV7-2 and TRBJ2-1; 9 bases agree with TRBD2. CDR3 length: 15 amino acids. Per the germline V gene, CDR1 is SGHTA and CDR2 is FQGNSA. Germline trimming cut 3 bases from V and 2 bases from J; bases unmatched to any gene: 2. The CDR3 nucleotides are TGTGCCAGCAGCTTTTTAGCGGGGGCCTACAATGAGCAGTTCTTC. This translates into CASSFLAGAYNEQFF. Full variable domain (rest looked up from reference TRBV7-2 and TRBJ2-1): GAGVSQSPSNKVTEKGKDVELRCDPISGHTALYWYRQSLGQGLEFLIYFQGNSAPDKSGLPSDRFSAERTGGSVSTLTIQRTQQEDSAVYLCASSFLAGAYNEQFFGPGTRLTVL.

The table lists this clone with many counts. The CDR3 is CASSMGQSPAYEQYF. CDR3 bases: TGTGCCAGCAGCATGGGACAGAGCCCTGCCTACGAGCAGTACTTC. The chain employs TRBV7-9 and TRBJ2-7; 7 bases are shared with TRBD1. The CDR3 covers 15 residues. Germline loops: CDR1 SEHNR, CDR2 FQNEAQ (reference sequence). J gave up 2 bases and V 5 bases, and 9 bases lay outside the gene matches. Combining the CDR3 with reference TRBV7-9 and TRBJ2-7 gives the whole variable domain DTGVSQNPRHKITKRGQNVTFRCDPISEHNRLYWYRQTLGQGPEFLTYFQNEAQLEKSRLLSDRFSAERPKGSFSTLEIQRTEQGDSAMYLCASSMGQSPAYEQYFGPGTRLTVT.